This passage covers 25 T cell receptor beta chains from one sample sequenced in a study of T cells in Graves' hyperthyroidism and ophthalmopathy. The source material, RNA transcripts, was used to amplify TCR beta CDR3 regions. First-round RT-PCR of the TCR CDR3 relied on the HTBI primer set. TCRdb re-called the multiplex PCR reads through MiXCR, storing one row per CDR3 protein. Of fewer than 750,000 distinct CDR3 sequences in the sample, more than 12% are singletons; the top ten hold roughly an eighth. Sample: blood. The receptors shown here come from a woman aged 45-60 years with Graves' ophthalmopathy.

The sample holds many counts of this clonotype. The rearrangement links TRBV6-1 to TRBJ1-1, with no clear D. The CDR3 runs to 14 residues. Trimming removed 0 bases from V and 4 bases from J, with 9 bases in between. Looked up from germline, CDR1 is MNHNS and CDR2 is SASEGT. CDR3 region: CASSEARVSTEAFF. The DNA of the CDR3 is TGTGCCAGCAGTGAAGCTAGGGTTAGCACTGAAGCTTTCTTT.

This clonotype was detected only a few times. V and J are TRBV4-1 and TRBJ2-1; D may be TRBD2 (7 bases). This CDR3 region has 16 residues. Germline V gives CDR1 MGHRA, CDR2 YSYEKL. V was cut by 2 bases and J by 2 bases, with 13 bases left in between. The CDR3 coding sequence is TGCGCCAGCAGCCAACGACGGGGGGCACCCTACAATGAGCAGTTCTTC. Protein: CASSQRRGAPYNEQFF.

This clonotype was seen a few times. This rearrangement joins TRBV5-4 to TRBJ1-2; D uncertain. Trimming removed 5 bases from V and 2 bases from J, with 7 bases in between. Germline CDR1 reads SGHNT; CDR2 reads YYREEE (reference sequence). The CDR3 loop spans 12 amino acids. CDR3 in amino acids: CASRDENYGYTF. The DNA for the CDR3 is TGTGCCAGCAGGGACGAGAACTATGGCTACACCTTC.

V is TRBV5-1 and J is TRBJ2-2; the match to TRBD1 covers 12 bases. The length of the CDR3 is 17 residues. The germline V gene has CDR1 SGHRS and CDR2 YFSETQ. V trimming: 6 bases; J trimming: 4 bases; junction bases outside the gene matches: 10. In nucleotides, the CDR3 is TGCGCCAGCACTCCCTACGGGACAGGGGGCCCCACCGGGGAGCTGTTTTTT. The encoded protein is CASTPYGTGGPTGELFF.

In its sample, this clonotype was seen many times. The rearrangement joins TRBV5-1 to TRBJ2-1; 10 nucleotides agree with TRBD2. V was clipped by 1 base and J by 6 bases; unmatched bases: 1. The germline V gene encodes CDR1 SGHRS and CDR2 YFSETQ. This CDR3 has 14 residues. The CDR3 region has the DNA TGCGCCAGCAGCTTGACTAGCGGGATCAATGAGCAGTTCTTC. This codes for CASSLTSGINEQFF.

In this sample, this clonotype turned up a few times. The chain employs TRBV9 and TRBJ2-3, with 14 bases matching TRBD2. The J segment lost 4 bases and the V segment lost 3 bases, leaving 7 bases of the junction unmatched. The CDR3 is 17 residues long. Germline-derived CDR1 and CDR2 are SGDLS and YYNGEE. The CDR3 DNA sequence: TGTGCCAGCAGCGCGGGACTAGCGGGAGTGAGGGCAGATACGCAGTATTTT. This gives the protein CASSAGLAGVRADTQYF.

This clonotype came up a few times. The chain carries TRBV27 and TRBJ2-2, with 12 bases matching TRBD2. CDR1 and CDR2 from the germline V gene are MNHEY and SMNVEV (reference sequence). Trimming cost V 0 bases and J 4 bases; bases outside gene matches: 6. This CDR3 comprises 18 residues. The CDR3 region is CASSLSGLAGWSTGELFF. CDR3 sequence (DNA): TGTGCCAGCAGTTTATCCGGACTAGCGGGATGGAGCACCGGGGAGCTGTTTTTT.

This rearrangement joins TRBV30 to TRBJ2-7; D tentatively reads TRBD1 or TRBD2 (5 bases each). Germline loops: CDR1 GTSNPN, CDR2 SVGIG (reference sequence). V lost 2 bases and J 4 bases, leaving 15 bases between the germline ends. CDR3 size: 14 residues. The CDR3 sequence is CAWSNGSGAYEQYF. In nucleotides, the CDR3 is TGTGCCTGGAGTAACGGATCCGGGGCGTACGAGCAGTACTTC.

This clonotype was seen a few times. The gene calls are TRBV4-3 and TRBJ1-3, with D unclear. The CDR3 runs 13 residues. The ends were cut back, 0 bases at V and 4 bases at J, with 4 bases in the middle. Germline-derived CDR1 and CDR2 are LGHNA and YSLEER. CDR3 region: CASSQDPGNTIYF. The CDR3, as DNA: TGCGCCAGCAGCCAAGATCCGGGAAACACCATATATTTT.

The chain couples TRBV2 to TRBJ1-1, with 7 positions matching TRBD1. The V and J ends lost 6 bases and 6 bases, in that order; junction bases with no gene match: 10. The CDR3 consists of 14 residues. Germline V gives CDR1 SNHLY, CDR2 FYNNEI. The chain's CDR3 is CASRLQGLMAEAFF. The CDR3 coding sequence is TGTGCCAGCAGGCTACAGGGGCTTATGGCTGAAGCTTTCTTT. The variable domain in full, with the rest retrieved from reference TRBV2 and TRBJ1-1, is EPEVTQTPSHQVTQMGQEVILRCVPISNHLYFYWYRQILGQKVEFLVSFYNNEISEKSEIFDDQFSVERPDGSNFTLKIRSTKLEDSAMYFCASRLQGLMAEAFFGQGTRLTVV.

This clonotype has only a few counts. This sequence joins TRBV7-9 and TRBJ2-5, with 8 positions matching TRBD1. In germline, CDR1 is SEHNR, CDR2 FQNEAQ (reference sequence). The CDR3 spans 16 residues. Losses at the gene ends were 4 bases for V and 5 bases for J; bases not matched to a gene: 12. The CDR3 loop reads CASSSPTGVGLETQYF. The CDR3 coding sequence is TGTGCCAGCAGCTCCCCGACAGGGGTGGGTTTGGAGACCCAGTACTTC.

This clonotype was recorded many times. CDR3 nucleotide sequence: TGTGCCAGCAGCACACGGACTAGCGGGAGAAATTCTTACGAGCAGTACTTC. Its translation: CASSTRTSGRNSYEQYF. This rearrangement joins TRBV7-9 to TRBJ2-7; 13 bases line up with TRBD2. The CDR3 has 17 amino acids. CDR1 is SEHNR, CDR2 FQNEAQ, per germline (reference sequence). The trim removed 5 bases at V and 4 bases at J, leaving 11 bases unmatched.

This clonotype turned up a few times. The chain carries TRBV6-2 or TRBV6-3 and TRBJ2-1; maybe TRBD2 (6 bases). The CDR3 extends over 13 amino acids. Germline CDR1 reads MNHEY; CDR2 reads SVGEGT. V gave up 6 bases and J gave up 5 bases, with 11 bases separating them. CDR3 bases: TGTGCCAGCAGCGGGACTTTTAACAATGAGCAGTTCTTC. This codes for CASSGTFNNEQFF.

The sample holds many counts of this clonotype. V is TRBV10-3 and J is TRBJ2-7; a weak D match, TRBD1 (6 bases). The CDR3 is 15 amino acids. CDR1 ENHRY and CDR2 SYGVKD come from the germline V gene. V lost 1 base and J lost 3, with 13 bases in between. CDR3 amino acids: CAISEFRTAFYEQYF. The CDR3 nucleotides are TGTGCCATCAGTGAGTTCCGGACAGCATTCTACGAGCAGTACTTC.

CDR3 bases: TGCAGTGCTAGAGATATGACTAGCGGGGCCACCGGGGAGCTGTTTTTT. It yields the protein CSARDMTSGATGELFF. V and J are TRBV20-1 and TRBJ2-2; TRBD2 agrees at 11 bases. The CDR3 is 16 amino acids. V shed 0 bases, J shed 4 bases, and the junction held 4 bases outside the gene matches. The germline V gene encodes CDR1 DFQATT and CDR2 SNEGSKA (reference sequence).

The chain couples TRBV18 to TRBJ1-5; 9 nucleotides match TRBD1. With V trimmed by 3 bases and J by 0 bases, 6 bases remained unmatched. Germline V gives CDR1 KGHSH, CDR2 LQKENI. The CDR3 runs to 17 residues. CDR3 amino acids: CASSPGTGTVSNQPQHF. As DNA, the CDR3 is TGTGCCAGCTCACCGGGGACAGGGACCGTTAGCAATCAGCCCCAGCATTTT.

The V gene is TRBV28, the J gene TRBJ2-3, with 10 bases lining up with TRBD2. The J segment lost 5 bases and the V segment lost 6 bases, leaving 11 bases of the junction unmatched. The germline V gene has CDR1 MDHEN and CDR2 SYDVKM. The CDR3 spans 16 residues. The CDR3 bases are TGTGCCAGCAGCAGTCATTCTAGCGGGAGCCGAGATACGCAGTATTTT. This codes for CASSSHSSGSRDTQYF.

As for this clonotype: A much larger clone sits a single nucleotide away, making a read error possible. The chain joins TRBV20-1 to TRBJ1-1; 8 bases agree with TRBD1. The V segment lost 7 bases and the J segment 0 bases; nucleotides outside the gene matches: 4. This CDR3 is 13 amino acids long. Germline V CDR1 and CDR2: DFQATT, SNEGSKA (reference sequence). The CDR3, as DNA: TGCAGTGGGACGGACAGGGTGAACACTGAAGCTTTCTTT. Its translation: CSGTDRVNTEAFF.

This clonotype was observed a few times. The chain links TRBV14 to TRBJ2-5; TRBD2 aligns across 8 bases. The CDR3 totals 13 residues. Trimming removed 1 base from V and 9 bases from J; junction bases left unmatched: 4. Germline CDR1 and CDR2: SGHDN and FVKESK. CDR3 protein: CASSQGAGVAQYF. The DNA for the CDR3 is TGTGCCAGCAGCCAAGGAGCGGGAGTAGCCCAGTACTTC.

This clonotype was seen ten or more times. This chain joins TRBV7-9 and TRBJ2-4, with 12 positions matching TRBD1. The V gene end was trimmed by 5 bases and the J gene end by 7 bases; junction bases not matched to a gene: 6. The germline gives CDR1 SEHNR, CDR2 FQNEAQ (reference sequence). The CDR3 length is 15 residues. The CDR3: CASSPSGTGGNIQYF. The CDR3 DNA is TGTGCCAGCAGCCCGTCCGGGACAGGGGGCAACATTCAGTACTTC. Together with reference TRBV7-9 and TRBJ2-4, the CDR3 gives the full variable domain: DTGVSQNPRHKITKRGQNVTFRCDPISEHNRLYWYRQTLGQGPEFLTYFQNEAQLEKSRLLSDRFSAERPKGSFSTLEIQRTEQGDSAMYLCASSPSGTGGNIQYFGAGTRLSVL.

This clonotype was observed at least ten times. The rearrangement joins TRBV6-6 to TRBJ1-2; 10 bases line up with TRBD1. The J segment lost 4 bases and the V segment lost 3 bases, leaving 8 bases of the junction unmatched. This CDR3 is 16 amino acids long. Germline loops: CDR1 MNHNY, CDR2 SVGAGI (reference sequence). The CDR3 DNA reads TGTGCCAGCAGTTATCGAGGACAGGGGGAAGGCTATGGCTACACCTTC. Translated, it gives CASSYRGQGEGYGYTF.

This rearrangement joins TRBV19 to TRBJ2-4; D is perhaps TRBD1 (5 bases). CDR1 is LNHDA and CDR2 is SQIVND in the germline V gene (reference sequence). This CDR3 is built from 15 residues. Trimming cost V 8 bases and J 1 base, with 15 bases left between them. This CDR3 is CASGETSGAKNIQYF. CDR3 nucleotides: TGTGCCAGTGGCGAGACTTCAGGGGCCAAAAACATTCAGTACTTC.

The V and J genes are TRBV24-1 and TRBJ2-3; 9 bases are a match to TRBD1. This CDR3 region has 17 residues. Germline values: CDR1 KGHDR, CDR2 SFDVKD. V gave up 3 bases and J gave up 0 bases; unmatched junction bases: 6. The DNA of the CDR3 is TGTGCCACCAGTGATAGCACAGGGGGCCCAAGCACAGATACGCAGTATTTT. It encodes CATSDSTGGPSTDTQYF.

This clonotype has more than one count but fewer than ten. The J gene is TRBJ1-2, the V gene TRBV10-3; 8 bases align to TRBD1. This CDR3 is 17 amino acids long. The V and J ends lost 3 bases and 2 bases, in that order; junction bases with no gene match: 11. The germline CDR1 and CDR2 sequences are ENHRY and SYGVKD. CDR3 nucleotides: TGTGCCATCAGTGACACGGCCCAGACAGGGGAGAACTATGGCTACACCTTC. The encoded protein is CAISDTAQTGENYGYTF.

This chain links TRBV4-3 with TRBJ2-6; D ambiguous. Germline CDR1 reads LGHNA; CDR2 reads YSLEER. CDR3 length equals 15 residues. Trimming removed 0 bases from V and 2 bases from J, with 5 bases in between. The CDR3 here is CASSQDSTGANVLTF. The CDR3 DNA is TGCGCCAGCAGCCAAGATTCAACTGGGGCCAACGTCCTGACTTTC.